The next 3 T cell receptor beta chains were all read from a single sample in a study of regulatory T cells in long-lasting Graves disease. The TCR beta library used iRepertoire HTBI primers with Arm-PCR amplification of CDR3. One entry per CDR3 protein, called by TCRdb with MiXCR from the multiplex PCR reads. In the table there are 620,000 or so distinct CDR3 sequences, about 15% of which are singletons. Time point here: newly diagnosed GD, antithyroid drugs for less than 3 months. Extracted RNA from PBMCs served as the source of the TCR library. This sample was also put to use in a study of T cells in Graves' hyperthyroidism and ophthalmopathy.

Sequencing was performed on peripheral blood mononuclear cells (PBMCs), taken at new diagnosis, from a patient treated with antithyroid drugs. These receptors all come from a woman in her twenties or thirties with Graves disease.

This clonotype was seen repeatedly, ten times or more. The V call is TRBV12-3 or TRBV12-4, the J call TRBJ1-1; D unresolved. V was pared by 1 base and J by 7 bases, with 10 bases between. There are 13 residues in the CDR3. The CDR3 nucleotides are TGTGCCAGCAGTTTAGTCCTGCTGGGTGAAGCTTTCTTT. Amino acids: CASSLVLLGEAFF.

In this sample, this clonotype turned up a few times. The chain joins TRBV6-1 to TRBJ1-2; a weak D match, TRBD1 (6 bases). From germline, CDR1 is MNHNS and CDR2 SASEGT. The ends were cut back, 0 bases at V and 6 bases at J, with 11 bases in the middle. The CDR3 has 14 residues. The CDR3 DNA sequence: TGTGCCAGCAGTGAAGCGCTGTCAGGGGATGGCTACACCTTC. It is translated as CASSEALSGDGYTF.

There are a few counts of this clonotype. The rearrangement uses TRBV20-1 and TRBJ2-5, with TRBD2 matching 13 bases. The CDR3 has 15 residues. Germline CDR1 DFQATT, CDR2 SNEGSKA (reference sequence). With V trimmed by 5 bases and J by 5 bases, 8 bases remained unmatched. CDR3 DNA sequence: TGCAGTGCTGATTCACTAGCGGGAGGGCGGGAGACCCAGTACTTC. Translated: CSADSLAGGRETQYF.